One and the same sample provided the 19 T cell receptor beta chains below, sequenced in a study of shared clonotypes between healthy human individuals. The method was immunoSEQ multiplex PCR; TCRdb's version includes in-frame clones alone and lacks a portion of them. The table has approximately 95,000 clones, roughly 69% seen once. Sequenced material: memory CD8+ T cells sorted from blood. Subset indicated: CD45RO+ cells pooled with CCR7-negative TemRA cells. The receptors originated from a young man in good health.

The rearrangement joins TRBV7-2 to TRBJ2-7; D is undetermined. Per the germline V gene, CDR1 is SGHTA and CDR2 is FQGNSA. V was cut by 4 bases and J by 0 bases, with 7 bases left in between. The CDR3 runs to 13 residues. The CDR3 loop is CASSSSASYEQYF. Here the CDR3 DNA reads TGTGCCAGCAGCTCCTCCGCCTCCTACGAGCAGTACTTC.

Ten or more counts support this clone. The J gene is TRBJ2-1, the V gene TRBV27, with D tentatively TRBD1 (6 bases). Per the germline V gene, CDR1 is MNHEY and CDR2 is SMNVEV (reference sequence). Trimming stripped 8 bases from V and 5 bases from J, with 22 bases between. This CDR3 spans 16 amino acids. In DNA form, the CDR3 reads TGTGCCAGCTCTCCCGAGCGAGGGGGAAAGCACAATGAGCAGTTCTTC. This codes for CASSPERGGKHNEQFF.

This clone was counted between two and nine times. This chain uses TRBV28 with TRBJ2-3, with TRBD1 matching over 10 bases. Trimming took 6 bases from V and 5 from J; bases not matched to a gene: 14. This CDR3 has 17 residues. Germline V gene sequence: CDR1 MDHEN, CDR2 SYDVKM. Here the CDR3 reads CASSKGLRGQGLDTQYF. In DNA form, the CDR3 reads TGTGCCAGCAGCAAGGGGCTGAGGGGACAGGGGTTAGATACGCAGTATTTT.

This chain links TRBV27 with TRBJ1-4; a possible D gene is TRBD1 (5 bases). The CDR3 is made up of 14 amino acids. V was pared by 0 bases and J by 8 bases, with 10 bases between. CDR1 and CDR2 from the germline V gene are MNHEY and SMNVEV (reference sequence). The chain's CDR3 is CASSLSGEKEKLFF. The CDR3 coding sequence is TGTGCCAGCAGTTTATCGGGGGAAAAAGAAAAACTGTTTTTT.

The chain has TRBV7-3 and TRBJ2-3, with TRBD2 matching 7 bases. CDR1 and CDR2 (germline): SGHTA, FQGTGA. With V trimmed by 5 bases and J by 4 bases, 6 bases remained unmatched. The CDR3 loop spans 14 amino acids. For the CDR3, the DNA is TGTGCCAGCAGCCAAAGGACTAGAGCAGATACGCAGTATTTT. It codes for CASSQRTRADTQYF.

The chain couples TRBV29-1 to TRBJ2-6; 9 bases align to TRBD1. The CDR3 runs to 17 residues. The ends lost 7 bases at V and 1 base at J; junction bases unmatched: 11. Per germline, CDR1 SQVTM and CDR2 ANQGSEA. In nucleotides, the CDR3 is TGCAGCGCTCAAGTGTGGGACAGGGTATCTGGGGCCAACGTCCTGACTTTC. It encodes CSAQVWDRVSGANVLTF.

V gene TRBV9 combines with J gene TRBJ1-5, with a weak D call TRBD1 (5 bases). V was pared by 6 bases and J by 4 bases, with 11 bases between. CDR3 length: 13 residues. Germline-derived CDR1 and CDR2 are SGDLS and YYNGEE. CDR3 in amino acids: CASNQGENQPQHF. The CDR3 region has the DNA TGTGCCAGCAATCAAGGGGAAAATCAGCCCCAGCATTTT.

The gene calls are TRBV25-1 and TRBJ2-7; 9 bases agree with TRBD1. The CDR3 consists of 18 residues. Germline V gene data show CDR1 as MGHDK and CDR2 as SYGVNS. The V and J ends lost 3 bases and 1 base, in that order; junction bases with no gene match: 13. DNA for the CDR3: TGTGCCAGCAGTGACGGGACAGGGCATTCGCAGGTTTCCTACGAGCAGTACTTC. This sequence encodes CASSDGTGHSQVSYEQYF.

This clone has only a few counts. V and J are TRBV4-3 and TRBJ2-7, with D unresolved. Trimming removed 0 bases from V and 0 bases from J, with 18 bases in between. This CDR3 is 18 amino acids long. From germline, CDR1 is LGHNA and CDR2 YSLEER. In nucleotides, the CDR3 is TGCGCCAGCAGCCAAGAGGCGACCCCCGGCGGAAGCTCCTACGAGCAGTACTTC. This gives the protein CASSQEATPGGSSYEQYF.

J is TRBJ2-1 and V is TRBV4-2; 8 positions agree with TRBD1. J gave up 7 bases and V 5 bases, and 1 base lay outside the gene matches. The CDR3 contains 12 residues. Germline values: CDR1 LGHNA, CDR2 YNFKEQ. CDR3 amino acids: CASSWDRNEQFF. The DNA for the CDR3 is TGTGCCAGCAGCTGGGACAGGAATGAGCAGTTCTTC.

CDR3 in DNA: TGTGCCAGCAGCGTAGCGGATCTCTACGAGCAGTACTTC. Translating gives CASSVADLYEQYF. The chain has TRBV9 and TRBJ2-7; D unclear. This CDR3 comprises 13 residues. Germline V gene lookup returns CDR1 SGDLS and CDR2 YYNGEE. V lost 0 bases and J lost 3, with 7 bases in between.

The chain uses TRBV2 and TRBJ2-3; D is uncertain. This CDR3 is 16 amino acids long. CDR1 and CDR2 from the germline V gene are SNHLY and FYNNEI. V lost 1 base to trimming and J lost 2 bases, with 13 bases between them. Here the CDR3 reads CASSEGQVPLTDTQYF. The CDR3 region has the DNA TGTGCCAGCAGTGAAGGGCAGGTCCCCCTCACAGATACGCAGTATTTT.

This clone appeared many times. This chain connects TRBV6-6 to TRBJ1-1, with 7 bases identical to TRBD1. The CDR3 runs 15 residues. CDR1 MNHNY and CDR2 SVGAGI come from the germline V gene (reference sequence). V gave up 7 bases and J gave up 7 bases; unmatched junction bases: 15. This CDR3 reads CASTFSDQGGFEAFF. The CDR3 bases are TGTGCCAGCACATTTAGTGACCAGGGGGGATTTGAAGCTTTCTTT.

The rearrangement links TRBV27 to TRBJ2-1, with 11 bases fitting TRBD2. V was pared by 3 bases and J by 4 bases, with 2 bases of the junction left unmatched. CDR3 length equals 15 residues. Germline V gives CDR1 MNHEY, CDR2 SMNVEV (reference sequence). The CDR3 loop is CASSFGLAGYNEQFF. CDR3 coding DNA: TGTGCCAGCAGTTTTGGACTAGCGGGTTACAATGAGCAGTTCTTC.

This chain joins TRBV30 and TRBJ2-1; D might be TRBD1 (5 bases). The germline CDR1 and CDR2 sequences are GTSNPN and SVGIG (reference sequence). The CDR3 totals 12 residues. V lost 4 bases, J lost 4 bases, and 8 bases lay in between. This CDR3 is CAWTDSYNEQFF. Here the CDR3 DNA reads TGTGCCTGGACAGACAGTTACAATGAGCAGTTCTTC.

The chain uses TRBV5-5 and TRBJ2-7, with unresolved D. Germline assignment: CDR1 SGHKS and CDR2 YYEKEE (reference sequence). This CDR3 contains 14 residues. V lost 4 bases, J lost 2 bases, and 13 bases lay in between. The DNA of the CDR3 is TGTGCCAGCAGCCCCTCCTCCCTGGCCTACGAGCAGTACTTC. Translation gives CASSPSSLAYEQYF.

This clone was observed at least ten times. The rearrangement uses TRBV6-1 and TRBJ2-6; no definite D call. Looked up from germline, CDR1 is MNHNS and CDR2 is SASEGT. The V end was cut by 2 bases, the J end by 0 bases, with 5 bases between. This CDR3 region has 15 residues. The DNA for the CDR3 is TGTGCCAGCAGTGAACGGCCCTCTGGGGCCAACGTCCTGACTTTC. Residues: CASSERPSGANVLTF.

Notes on this clone: An end of the junction does not agree with germline; a read error may underlie this. The chain has TRBV6-4 and TRBJ2-1; the match to TRBD2 covers 11 bases. The CDR3 contains 13 residues. Per germline, CDR1 MRHNA and CDR2 SNTAGT. Written as DNA, the CDR3 is TGTGCCAGCAGCGACTCCGGGACTAGCGGGCAGTTCTTC. It yields the protein CASSDSGTSGQFF.

This clone was seen more than once but under ten times. The CDR3 sequence is CASSLGTGQPQHF. CDR3 in DNA: TGTGCCAGCAGCTTGGGTACGGGTCAGCCCCAGCATTTT. The rearrangement links TRBV5-6 to TRBJ1-5; D gene uncertain. CDR1 is SGHDT, CDR2 YYEEEE, per germline. This CDR3 spans 13 amino acids. Trimming removed 0 bases at V and 6 bases at J, with 7 bases between.